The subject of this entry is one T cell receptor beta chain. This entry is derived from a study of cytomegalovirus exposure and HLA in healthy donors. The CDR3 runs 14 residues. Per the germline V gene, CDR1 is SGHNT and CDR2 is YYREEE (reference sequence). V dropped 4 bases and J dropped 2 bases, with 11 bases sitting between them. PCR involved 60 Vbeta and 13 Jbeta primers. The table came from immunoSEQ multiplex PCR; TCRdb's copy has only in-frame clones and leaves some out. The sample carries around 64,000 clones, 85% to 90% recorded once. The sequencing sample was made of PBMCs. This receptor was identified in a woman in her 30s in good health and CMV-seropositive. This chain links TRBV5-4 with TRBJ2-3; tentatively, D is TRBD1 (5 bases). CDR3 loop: CASSPGHLTDTQYF. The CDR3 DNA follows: TGTGCCAGCAGCCCCGGACATCTCACAGATACGCAGTATTTT.